One sample yielded the 18 T cell receptor beta chains listed below, sequenced in a study of cytomegalovirus exposure and HLA in healthy donors. Generated by immunoSEQ multiplex PCR, the TCRdb table keeps only in-frame clones and is missing some. The sample consists of around 61,000 clones, around 90% of them appearing once. The sample was PBMCs. All receptors come from a man aged 18 to 35 in good health and CMV-seronegative.

The rearrangement uses TRBV5-1 and TRBJ2-4, with D possibly TRBD2 on 5 matching bases. V lost 1 base and J lost 1, with 9 bases in between. The CDR3 has 15 residues. Germline CDR1 and CDR2: SGHRS and YFSETQ. This CDR3 is CASSLRGEAKNIQYF. The CDR3 DNA is TGCGCCAGCAGCTTGCGGGGAGAGGCCAAAAACATTCAGTACTTC.

This chain links TRBV5-1 with TRBJ2-1; TRBD1 might be the D (5 bases). Trimming took 4 bases from V and 4 from J, leaving 9 bases between them. From germline, CDR1 is SGHRS and CDR2 YFSETQ. The CDR3 consists of 13 residues. In DNA, the CDR3 is TGCGCCAGCAGCCTGGACAATTACAATGAGCAGTTCTTC. Its protein product is CASSLDNYNEQFF.

The V and J genes are TRBV7-2 and TRBJ2-5; 9 bases map to TRBD2. The CDR3 spans 15 residues. V shed 4 bases and J 4 bases; nucleotides not matched to a gene: 7. In germline, CDR1 is SGHTA, CDR2 FQGNSA. CDR3 coding DNA: TGTGCCAGCAGCTCGCAAGCGGGAGGATTAGAGACCCAGTACTTC. It is translated as CASSSQAGGLETQYF.

The chain carries TRBV4-1 and TRBJ2-2, with 12 bases lining up with TRBD2. V was pared by 4 bases and J by 5 bases, with 8 bases of the junction left unmatched. Germline V lookup: CDR1 MGHRA, CDR2 YSYEKL. The CDR3 covers 17 residues. CDR3 sequence (DNA): TGCGCCAGCAGCCCGCCGACTAGCGGGAGAGGAACCGGGGAGCTGTTTTTT. It yields the protein CASSPPTSGRGTGELFF.

V and J are TRBV7-2 and TRBJ2-5; the match to TRBD2 covers 7 bases. In germline, CDR1 is SGHTA, CDR2 FQGNSA. Trimming at V came to 2 bases and at J to 0 bases, leaving 9 bases not matched to a gene. This CDR3 is 17 amino acids long. CDR3 nucleotide sequence: TGTGCCAGCAGCTTAACTGGATCCGGGACTAACCAAGAGACCCAGTACTTC. Translating gives CASSLTGSGTNQETQYF.

The chain has TRBV10-3 and TRBJ2-3; tentatively, D is TRBD2 (5 bases). The V and J ends lost 8 bases and 2 bases respectively, with 14 bases between them. The CDR3 spans 14 residues. Germline V gene sequence: CDR1 ENHRY, CDR2 SYGVKD. DNA of the CDR3: TGTGCCATCGCCCCGAGGGCCGACACAGATACGCAGTATTTT. Its translation: CAIAPRADTDTQYF.

The chain has TRBV28 and TRBJ2-1, with TRBD1 matching over 9 bases. Germline CDR1 reads MDHEN; CDR2 reads SYDVKM. The CDR3 loop spans 13 amino acids. V was pared by 6 bases and J by 7 bases, with 4 bases of the junction left unmatched. CDR3 sequence (DNA): TGTGCCAGCAGAGGACAGGGGATGAATGAGCAGTTCTTC. It is translated as CASRGQGMNEQFF.

This clone was detected once. The chain carries TRBV28 and TRBJ1-2, with 9 bases fitting TRBD1. Germline loops: CDR1 MDHEN, CDR2 SYDVKM. V dropped 4 bases and J dropped 5; count of bases not matched to a gene: 8. The CDR3 runs 15 residues. The CDR3 bases are TGTGCCAGCAGTTCCACAGGGGGCGTGTTTTATGGCTACACCTTC. Translating it yields CASSSTGGVFYGYTF.

The rearrangement joins TRBV5-4 to TRBJ1-1; no reliable D call. Trimming left V 4 bases short and J 0 bases short, with 10 bases between. Germline V gene lookup returns CDR1 SGHNT and CDR2 YYREEE (reference sequence). The CDR3 consists of 14 residues. The CDR3 region is CASSPRNMNTEAFF. In DNA form, the CDR3 reads TGTGCCAGCAGCCCCCGTAACATGAACACTGAAGCTTTCTTT.

The chain uses TRBV27 and TRBJ2-3; tentative D call: TRBD1 (5 bases). CDR3 length: 16 amino acids. The germline V and J ends were trimmed by 9 bases and 0 bases, with 19 bases remaining between them. From germline, CDR1 is MNHEY and CDR2 SMNVEV (reference sequence). The CDR3 sequence: CASPFPNRHSTDTQYF. The CDR3, as DNA: TGTGCCAGTCCTTTTCCCAACAGGCACAGCACAGATACGCAGTATTTT.

The rearrangement uses TRBV5-4 and TRBJ2-7; the D gene is possibly TRBD2 (7 bases). V lost 1 base and J 3 bases, leaving 8 bases between the germline ends. Per germline, CDR1 SGHNT and CDR2 YYREEE (reference sequence). The CDR3 has 13 residues. The CDR3 sequence: CASSLRGGYEQYF. The CDR3 DNA reads TGTGCCAGCAGCTTGAGGGGGGGCTACGAGCAGTACTTC.

The CDR3 protein is CSDLPRGSGRPDTQYF. In nucleotides, the CDR3 is TGCAGCGACCTCCCGAGGGGTAGCGGGAGACCCGATACGCAGTATTTT. The V gene is TRBV29-1, the J gene TRBJ2-3, with 9 bases fitting TRBD2. The length of the CDR3 is 16 residues. Germline-derived CDR1 and CDR2 are SQVTM and ANQGSEA. With 7 bases clipped from V and 6 bases from J, the junction kept 17 bases outside the gene matches.

Written as DNA, the CDR3 is TGTGCCAGCCACGACGGTGGCAAGAGGAACGAGCAGTACTTC. It yields the protein CASHDGGKRNEQYF. The chain is built from TRBV25-1 and TRBJ2-7; no clear D. Germline V gene data show CDR1 as MGHDK and CDR2 as SYGVNS. Trimming pared 8 bases from V and 5 bases from J, leaving 19 bases between. This CDR3 comprises 14 residues.

CDR3 DNA sequence: TGTGCCAGCAGTAGTAGCGGGAGGGCCTACGGTGAGCAGTTCTTC. Protein: CASSSSGRAYGEQFF. The chain has TRBV6-6 and TRBJ2-1; 11 bases match TRBD2. V lost 5 bases and J lost 9; bases outside the gene matches: 9. The CDR3 spans 15 residues. Germline values: CDR1 MNHNY, CDR2 SVGAGI (reference sequence).

V is TRBV28 and J is TRBJ2-7, with a weak D call TRBD2 (5 bases). Germline V gene data show CDR1 as MDHEN and CDR2 as SYDVKM. Trimming pared 3 bases from V and 2 bases from J, leaving 8 bases between. The CDR3 has 13 amino acids. The DNA of the CDR3 is TGTGCCAGCAGTTTTAGCGTCCCCTACGAGCAGTACTTC. Its translation: CASSFSVPYEQYF.

The CDR3 DNA sequence: TGCGCCAGCAGCTCCGGGACAGGTAGAAACACCATATATTTT. It is translated as CASSSGTGRNTIYF. The chain employs TRBV4-1 and TRBJ1-3, with TRBD1 identical over 8 bases. With 5 bases clipped from V and 5 bases from J, the junction kept 5 bases outside the gene matches. The CDR3 is 14 amino acids. Germline lookup yields CDR1 MGHRA and CDR2 YSYEKL.

The rearrangement joins TRBV28 to TRBJ2-5; TRBD1 agrees at 8 bases. J was trimmed by 5 bases and V by 4 bases; bases with no gene match: 6. CDR3 length equals 14 residues. Germline CDR1 is MDHEN and CDR2 is SYDVKM. The CDR3 DNA follows: TGTGCCAGCAGTTCGACAGGGGAGGTGGAGACCCAGTACTTC. Translated, it gives CASSSTGEVETQYF.

The chain has TRBV5-4 and TRBJ2-2, with D possibly being TRBD2 (5 bases). From germline, CDR1 is SGHNT and CDR2 YYREEE (reference sequence). CDR3 length: 15 residues. Trimming removed 0 bases at V and 0 bases at J, with 6 bases between. The CDR3 bases are TGTGCCAGCAGCTTGGCGGGGACGAACACCGGGGAGCTGTTTTTT. Its translation is CASSLAGTNTGELFF.